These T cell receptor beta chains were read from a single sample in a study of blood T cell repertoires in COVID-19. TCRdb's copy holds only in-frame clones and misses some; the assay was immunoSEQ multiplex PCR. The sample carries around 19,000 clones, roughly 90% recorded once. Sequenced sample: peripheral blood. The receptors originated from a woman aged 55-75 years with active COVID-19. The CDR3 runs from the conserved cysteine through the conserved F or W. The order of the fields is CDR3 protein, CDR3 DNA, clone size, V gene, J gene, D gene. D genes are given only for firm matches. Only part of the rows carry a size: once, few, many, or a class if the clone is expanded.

CDR3 protein: CASSWDRGETQYF
CDR3 DNA: TGTGCCAGCAGCTGGGACAGGGGAGAGACCCAGTACTTC
clone size: .
V gene: TRBV7-3
J gene: TRBJ2-5
D gene: TRBD1

CDR3 protein: CASTRGAVISDTQYF
CDR3 DNA: TGTGCCAGCACCCGGGGGGCAGTTATCTCAGATACGCAGTATTTT
clone size: .
V gene: TRBV5-8
J gene: TRBJ2-3
D gene: .

CDR3 protein: CASSQDFKGVKNIQYF
CDR3 DNA: TGTGCCAGCAGCCAAGACTTCAAAGGGGTCAAAAACATTCAGTACTTC
clone size: .
V gene: TRBV4-2
J gene: TRBJ2-4
D gene: .

CDR3 protein: CASSRPSDRGSSNTEAFF
CDR3 DNA: TGCGCCAGCAGTCGGCCCTCGGACAGGGGGAGTTCCAACACTGAAGCTTTCTTT
clone size: .
V gene: TRBV23-1
J gene: TRBJ1-1
D gene: TRBD1

CDR3 protein: CASSRFPGLEIGRHEQFF
CDR3 DNA: TGTGCCAGCAGCCGATTTCCGGGACTAGAGATCGGCCGGCATGAGCAGTTCTTC
clone size: .
V gene: TRBV14
J gene: TRBJ2-1
D gene: TRBD2

CDR3 protein: CASEPPPPNYGYTF
CDR3 DNA: TGTGCCAGCGAGCCACCTCCTCCTAACTATGGCTACACCTTC
clone size: .
V gene: TRBV28
J gene: TRBJ1-2
D gene: .

CDR3 protein: CASSRQRTGNTEAFF
CDR3 DNA: TGTGCCAGCAGCAGGCAGAGGACAGGGAACACTGAAGCTTTCTTT
clone size: .
V gene: TRBV7-2
J gene: TRBJ1-1
D gene: TRBD1

CDR3 protein: CATQGTQGNYEQYF
CDR3 DNA: TGTGCCACCCAAGGGACTCAGGGAAACTACGAGCAGTACTTC
clone size: .
V gene: TRBV2
J gene: TRBJ2-7
D gene: .

CDR3 protein: CASSLDSGLREKLFF
CDR3 DNA: TGTGCCAGCAGCTTAGATTCGGGGTTACGGGAAAAACTGTTTTTT
clone size: .
V gene: TRBV7-9
J gene: TRBJ1-4
D gene: .

CDR3 protein: CASSAVVTGNTEAFF
CDR3 DNA: TGTGCCAGCAGCGCAGTGGTGACAGGGAACACTGAAGCTTTCTTT
clone size: .
V gene: TRBV9
J gene: TRBJ1-1
D gene: .

CDR3 protein: CASSITVVGGNTIYF
CDR3 DNA: TGTGCCAGTAGTATTACAGTCGTAGGTGGAAACACCATATATTTT
clone size: .
V gene: TRBV19
J gene: TRBJ1-3
D gene: .

CDR3 protein: CASTLRAGFGGELFF
CDR3 DNA: TGTGCCAGCACCCTTCGGGCAGGGTTCGGCGGGGAGCTGTTTTTT
clone size: .
V gene: TRBV5-5
J gene: TRBJ2-2
D gene: .

CDR3 protein: CASRGGTSNTGELFF
CDR3 DNA: TGTGCCAGCAGGGGGGGTACCTCGAACACCGGGGAGCTGTTTTTT
clone size: .
V gene: TRBV6-5
J gene: TRBJ2-2
D gene: .

CDR3 protein: CASSLEAGLGYGYTF
CDR3 DNA: TGCGCCAGCAGCTTGGAAGCGGGATTGGGCTATGGCTACACCTTC
clone size: .
V gene: TRBV5-1
J gene: TRBJ1-2
D gene: .

CDR3 protein: CAISESRNTGELFF
CDR3 DNA: TGTGCCATCAGTGAGTCCAGGAACACCGGGGAGCTGTTTTTT
clone size: once
V gene: TRBV10-3
J gene: TRBJ2-2
D gene: .

CDR3 protein: CASSDYITDTQYF
CDR3 DNA: TGTGCCAGCTCGGACTATATCACAGATACGCAGTATTTT
clone size: .
V gene: TRBV6-6
J gene: TRBJ2-3
D gene: .

CDR3 protein: CASSYTSGGAPDNEQFF
CDR3 DNA: TGTGCCAGCAGCTATACTAGCGGGGGGGCCCCCGACAATGAGCAGTTCTTC
clone size: .
V gene: TRBV7-2
J gene: TRBJ2-1
D gene: TRBD2

CDR3 protein: CASSPTTGPGEAFF
CDR3 DNA: TGTGCCAGCAGCCCGACGACAGGGCCTGGGGAAGCTTTCTTT
clone size: .
V gene: TRBV3-1/TRBV3-2
J gene: TRBJ1-1
D gene: TRBD1

CDR3 protein: CASSRDGTGSPETQYF
CDR3 DNA: TGTGCCAGCAGCCGAGACGGGACAGGGTCTCCAGAGACCCAGTACTTC
clone size: .
V gene: TRBV9
J gene: TRBJ2-5
D gene: TRBD1

CDR3 protein: CASSRYLRLQGASRNTEAFF
CDR3 DNA: TGTGCCAGCAGCCGATATCTACGCTTGCAGGGGGCAAGTCGGAACACTGAAGCTTTCTTT
clone size: .
V gene: TRBV13
J gene: TRBJ1-1
D gene: TRBD1

CDR3 protein: CASSTGLGENIQYF
CDR3 DNA: TGTGCCAGTAGTACAGGTCTAGGGGAAAACATTCAGTACTTC
clone size: once
V gene: TRBV19
J gene: TRBJ2-4
D gene: .

CDR3 protein: CASSQGTGLSNQPQHF
CDR3 DNA: TGTGCCAGCAGCCAAGGCACAGGCCTTAGCAATCAGCCCCAGCATTTT
clone size: .
V gene: TRBV3-1/TRBV3-2
J gene: TRBJ1-5
D gene: .

CDR3 protein: CASSPELGVRNEQFF
CDR3 DNA: TGTGCCAGCAGCCCAGAACTGGGCGTACGCAATGAGCAGTTCTTC
clone size: .
V gene: TRBV5-8
J gene: TRBJ2-1
D gene: .

CDR3 protein: CASSPTPQAYNEQFF
CDR3 DNA: TGTGCCAGCAGCCCTACGCCACAGGCCTACAATGAGCAGTTCTTC
clone size: .
V gene: TRBV7-3
J gene: TRBJ2-1
D gene: .

CDR3 protein: CASSPSFAGPGNTIYF
CDR3 DNA: TGTGCCAGCAGTCCCAGCTTCGCAGGGCCTGGAAACACCATATATTTT
clone size: .
V gene: TRBV5-6
J gene: TRBJ1-3
D gene: .

CDR3 protein: CASSAGFRETQYF
CDR3 DNA: TGTGCCAGCAGCGCGGGGTTTAGGGAGACCCAGTACTTC
clone size: .
V gene: TRBV9
J gene: TRBJ2-5
D gene: .

CDR3 protein: CASSEQGSGSYEQYF
CDR3 DNA: TGTGCCAGCAGTGAACAGGGGAGTGGATCCTACGAGCAGTACTTC
clone size: .
V gene: TRBV6-1
J gene: TRBJ2-7
D gene: .

CDR3 protein: CASSLLLGDRVANTIYF
CDR3 DNA: TGTGCCAGCAGCTTATTACTGGGGGACAGGGTTGCAAACACCATATATTTT
clone size: .
V gene: TRBV13
J gene: TRBJ1-3
D gene: TRBD1

CDR3 protein: CASTLLGQGGAGELFF
CDR3 DNA: TGTGCCAGTACCCTGTTGGGGCAGGGTGGGGCCGGGGAGCTGTTTTTT
clone size: few
V gene: TRBV19
J gene: TRBJ2-2
D gene: .

CDR3 protein: CASSDSLGNQPQHF
CDR3 DNA: TGTGCCAGCAGTGATTCCCTTGGCAATCAGCCCCAGCATTTT
clone size: .
V gene: TRBV2
J gene: TRBJ1-5
D gene: .

CDR3 protein: CASPKRGARYEQYF
CDR3 DNA: TGTGCCAGCCCTAAGCGGGGGGCGCGCTACGAGCAGTACTTC
clone size: .
V gene: TRBV5-8
J gene: TRBJ2-7
D gene: TRBD2

CDR3 protein: CASRETSGGAGADTQYF
CDR3 DNA: TGTGCCAGCAGGGAGACTAGCGGGGGGGCCGGCGCAGATACGCAGTATTTT
clone size: .
V gene: TRBV2
J gene: TRBJ2-3
D gene: TRBD2

CDR3 protein: CASGLGRTGVNTGELFF
CDR3 DNA: TGTGCTAGTGGTTTGGGGAGGACAGGGGTAAACACCGGGGAGCTGTTTTTT
clone size: .
V gene: TRBV12-5
J gene: TRBJ2-2
D gene: TRBD1

CDR3 protein: CASSVRDSGLEAFF
CDR3 DNA: TGTGCCAGCAGCGTCCGGGATAGCGGCCTTGAAGCTTTCTTT
clone size: .
V gene: TRBV7-8
J gene: TRBJ1-1
D gene: .

CDR3 protein: CASRELDNSPLHF
CDR3 DNA: TGTGCCAGCAGGGAACTAGACAATTCACCCCTCCACTTT
clone size: .
V gene: TRBV7-9
J gene: TRBJ1-6
D gene: .

CDR3 protein: CASSVSGYTEAFF
CDR3 DNA: TGTGCCAGCAGTGTCTCAGGGTACACTGAAGCTTTCTTT
clone size: .
V gene: TRBV2
J gene: TRBJ1-1
D gene: .

CDR3 protein: CASSLADKYEQYF
CDR3 DNA: TGCGCCAGCAGCTTGGCAGACAAGTACGAGCAGTACTTC
clone size: .
V gene: TRBV5-1
J gene: TRBJ2-7
D gene: .

CDR3 protein: CAITDNEENTEAFF
CDR3 DNA: TGTGCCATCACCGATAATGAGGAGAACACTGAAGCTTTCTTT
clone size: .
V gene: TRBV10-3
J gene: TRBJ1-1
D gene: .

CDR3 protein: CASSIGVDTQYF
CDR3 DNA: TGTGCCAGTAGTATCGGGGTAGATACGCAGTATTTT
clone size: large
V gene: TRBV19
J gene: TRBJ2-3
D gene: .

CDR3 protein: CAIRSGQSPYSGNTIYF
CDR3 DNA: TGTGCCATCAGGTCGGGACAGTCCCCTTATTCTGGAAACACCATATATTTT
clone size: once
V gene: TRBV10-3
J gene: TRBJ1-3
D gene: TRBD1